These 29 T cell receptor beta chains originate from one sample sequenced in a study of T cell repertoires in cytomegalovirus infection. One entry per CDR3 protein, called by TCRdb with MiXCR from the reads. The sample contains hundreds of thousands of distinct CDR3 sequences, around a third of which appear only once. Their antigens remain unidentified. This sample comprised cultured PBMCs, obtained from culture after CMV antigen stimulation. These receptors came from a human donor in good health (CMV status not recorded). Some clones in this sample may be carry-over from other donors' samples.

This chain links TRBV20-1 with TRBJ2-2; D not resolved. There are 13 residues in the CDR3. Germline V CDR1 and CDR2: DFQATT, SNEGSKA (reference sequence). The V end lost 3 bases, the J end lost 5 bases, and 10 bases lay between the germline ends. The CDR3 loop is CSASTGPTGELFF. The CDR3 nucleotides are TGCAGTGCTAGTACGGGTCCGACCGGGGAGCTGTTTTTT.

This clonotype was detected ten times or more. The genes are TRBV12-3 or TRBV12-4 and TRBJ1-2, with 8 bases aligning to TRBD1. The CDR3 consists of 17 residues. The V gene end was trimmed by 2 bases and the J gene end by 0 bases; junction bases not matched to a gene: 8. CDR3: CASSLIPDRVANYGYTF. The CDR3 coding sequence is TGTGCCAGCAGTTTAATCCCGGACAGGGTAGCTAACTATGGCTACACCTTC.

This clonotype was seen ten or more times. CDR3 sequence (DNA): TGTGCCAGCAGCTTAGCGGTAGGGTTGGTCCAGCCCCAGCATTTT. Its protein product is CASSLAVGLVQPQHF. V gene TRBV7-2 combines with J gene TRBJ1-5, with unresolved D. The CDR3 loop spans 15 amino acids. Germline V gene lookup returns CDR1 SGHTA and CDR2 FQGNSA. V lost 0 bases to trimming and J lost 7 bases, with 13 bases between them.

This clonotype has at least ten counts. CDR3 DNA: TGTGCCAGCAGTTGGGACAGGGAGAGTGAAGCTTTCTTT. Encoded protein: CASSWDRESEAFF. The gene calls are TRBV12-3 or TRBV12-4 and TRBJ1-1, with 9 bases matching TRBD1. Trimming at V came to 4 bases and at J to 7 bases, leaving 4 bases not matched to a gene. This CDR3 region has 13 residues.

V is TRBV4-1 and J is TRBJ2-5, with D maybe TRBD2 (5 bases). Trimming shortened V by 2 bases and J by 5 bases, and 12 bases separated the two germline ends. The CDR3 is 14 residues long. Germline values: CDR1 MGHRA, CDR2 YSYEKL. The CDR3 DNA reads TGCGCCAGCAGCCAACCTGGGCAGCGGGAGACCCAGTACTTC. It is translated as CASSQPGQRETQYF.

The chain has TRBV23-1 and TRBJ1-5; D not resolved. TRBV23-1 is placed among ORFs of uncertain function. With 6 bases removed from V and 5 bases from J, the gap between germline ends came to 17 bases. CDR3 length: 15 amino acids. CDR3 residues: CASSLWRGTYQPQHF. The DNA of the CDR3 is TGCGCCAGCAGCCTGTGGCGGGGAACCTATCAGCCCCAGCATTTT.

The CDR3: CASSIRTGRNEQYF. CDR3 DNA: TGTGCCAGCAGCATAAGGACAGGGAGAAACGAGCAGTACTTC. The chain uses TRBV14 and TRBJ2-7; TRBD1 matches at 8 bases. The CDR3 consists of 14 residues. Germline V CDR1 and CDR2: SGHDN, FVKESK. With 5 bases clipped from V and 5 bases from J, the junction kept 8 bases outside the gene matches. The variable domain in full, completed from reference TRBV14 and TRBJ2-7, reads EAGVTQFPSHSVIEKGQTVTLRCDPISGHDNLYWYRRVMGKEIKFLLHFVKESKQDESGMPNNRFLAERTGGTYSTLKVQPAELEDSGVYFCASSIRTGRNEQYFGPGTRLTVT.

This clonotype has just a few counts. The chain has TRBV19 and TRBJ2-1; possibly TRBD2 for D (6 bases). V was trimmed by 3 bases and J by 7 bases, leaving 25 bases between them. The germline V gene encodes CDR1 LNHDA and CDR2 SQIVND (reference sequence). CDR3 length equals 18 residues. The CDR3 DNA is TGTGCCAGTAGTATTAGCGCGTTGCGGGGTTGGGTGGATAATGAGCAGTTCTTC. The encoded protein is CASSISALRGWVDNEQFF.

The V gene is TRBV12-3 or TRBV12-4, the J gene TRBJ2-2; D is uncertain. The ends were cut back, 3 bases at V and 7 bases at J, with 9 bases in the middle. The CDR3 spans 13 residues. CDR3 region: CASSFVQGGELFF. CDR3 in DNA: TGTGCCAGCAGTTTTGTGCAAGGCGGGGAGCTGTTTTTT.

Only one count was recorded for this clonotype. This sequence joins TRBV7-6 and TRBJ1-5; weak D call: TRBD1 (5 bases). The germline V gene has CDR1 SGHVS and CDR2 FNYEAQ. The length of the CDR3 is 14 residues. Between the trimmed V and J ends, which lost 5 bases and 5 bases, there was a span of 13 bases. The CDR3 coding sequence is TGTGCCAGCAGCCGCCCAGGGCGAGATCAGCCCCAGCATTTT. Encoded protein: CASSRPGRDQPQHF.

This clonotype was observed a handful of times. J is TRBJ1-1 and V is TRBV19, with 7 positions matching TRBD1. The CDR3 is made up of 14 amino acids. The germline gives CDR1 LNHDA, CDR2 SQIVND (reference sequence). J was trimmed by 1 base and V by 7 bases; bases with no gene match: 6. DNA of the CDR3: TGTGCCAGTACCCTGGACAGGAGGAACACTGAAGCTTTCTTT. It is translated as CASTLDRRNTEAFF.

This clonotype was seen many times. The DNA of the CDR3 is TGTGCCAGCAGCTTGATTGCAGGGCCCACCTACGAGCAGTACTTC. Encoded protein: CASSLIAGPTYEQYF. The chain recombines TRBV7-2 with TRBJ2-7, with D maybe TRBD1 (5 bases). The CDR3 totals 15 residues. Per the germline V gene, CDR1 is SGHTA and CDR2 is FQGNSA. V lost 3 bases to trimming and J lost 2 bases, with 14 bases between them.

This chain connects TRBV7-9 to TRBJ2-3, with D unclear. V was clipped by 7 bases and J by 5 bases, with 13 bases between them. There are 13 residues in the CDR3. Germline CDR1 SEHNR, CDR2 FQNEAQ (reference sequence). The CDR3 loop reads CASNPVGRDTQYF. The CDR3 nucleotides are TGTGCCAGCAACCCGGTGGGCCGAGATACGCAGTATTTT.

The chain employs TRBV7-9 and TRBJ2-7, with no clear D. The germline V gene has CDR1 SEHNR and CDR2 FQNEAQ (reference sequence). V lost 1 base and J 12 bases, leaving 16 bases between the germline ends. The CDR3 extends over 13 amino acids. CDR3 nucleotide sequence: TGTGCCAGCAGCTTAGTGGGTCCGGCAGGAAGGTACTTC. Encoded protein: CASSLVGPAGRYF.

The CDR3 region is CASSLLFNYGYTF. In nucleotides, the CDR3 is TGTGCCAGCAGTTTACTGTTTAACTATGGCTACACCTTC. The chain joins TRBV28 to TRBJ1-2; no firm D call. This CDR3 spans 13 amino acids. CDR1 is MDHEN, CDR2 SYDVKM, per germline. Trimming removed 2 bases at V and 1 base at J, with 5 bases between.

The V and J genes are TRBV15 and TRBJ1-5, with 9 bases that match TRBD1. Germline CDR1 reads LNHNV; CDR2 reads YYDKDF (reference sequence). The CDR3 consists of 16 residues. V trimming: 3 bases; J trimming: 4 bases; junction bases outside the gene matches: 7. The CDR3 DNA reads TGTGCCACCAGCAGTCGATGGGGACAGGGTAATCAGCCCCAGCATTTT. It is translated as CATSSRWGQGNQPQHF.

The chain links TRBV12-3 or TRBV12-4 to TRBJ1-1; D unresolved. The CDR3 extends over 14 amino acids. V was cut by 5 bases and J by 4 bases, with 14 bases left in between. CDR3 nucleotides: TGTGCCAGCAGTATCGATGGAGGCGTCACTGAAGCTTTCTTT. It yields the protein CASSIDGGVTEAFF.

The V call is TRBV7-2, the J call TRBJ2-3, with unresolved D. Trimming shortened V by 3 bases and J by 3 bases, and 7 bases separated the two germline ends. The CDR3 runs to 13 residues. CDR1 SGHTA and CDR2 FQGNSA come from the germline V gene. CDR3 coding DNA: TGTGCCAGCAGCTTTGTAGGTACAGATACGCAGTATTTT. It codes for CASSFVGTDTQYF.

This clonotype was found a few times. This sequence joins TRBV6-1 and TRBJ1-6, with D perhaps matching TRBD1 (6 bases). The CDR3 runs 13 residues. V was trimmed by 5 bases and J by 7 bases, leaving 9 bases between them. Per germline, CDR1 MNHNS and CDR2 SASEGT. CDR3 region: CASSTGQNSPLHF. CDR3 nucleotides: TGTGCCAGCAGTACAGGGCAAAATTCACCCCTCCACTTT.

There are a few counts of this clonotype. V gene TRBV6-1 combines with J gene TRBJ2-3; possible D gene TRBD2, 6 bases. The CDR3 has 15 residues. In germline, CDR1 is MNHNS, CDR2 SASEGT. With 0 bases removed from V and 6 bases from J, the gap between germline ends came to 13 bases. The CDR3 region has the DNA TGTGCCAGCAGTGAAGCTTCATCAGGGAGGGATACGCAGTATTTT. This encodes CASSEASSGRDTQYF.

This clonotype was counted ten times or more. Mismatch with germline at one junction end may stem from a read error. This rearrangement joins TRBV4-3 to TRBJ2-1; a weak D match, TRBD2 (6 bases). CDR3 length equals 15 residues. CDR1 and CDR2 (germline): LGHNA, YSLEER. CDR3 residues: CASSRGVSSYNEQFF. Written as DNA, the CDR3 is TGTGCCAGCAGCCGCGGGGTAAGCTCCTACAATGAGCAGTTCTTC.

CDR3 residues: CAGQGANTGELFF. Here the CDR3 DNA reads TGTGCCGGGCAGGGGGCGAACACCGGGGAGCTGTTTTTT. V and J are TRBV6-1 and TRBJ2-2; 7 bases match TRBD1. The V segment lost 11 bases and the J segment 0 bases; nucleotides outside the gene matches: 3. CDR1 is MNHNS and CDR2 is SASEGT in the germline V gene. This CDR3 is 13 amino acids long.

Many counts were recorded for this clonotype. The rearrangement uses TRBV20-1 and TRBJ1-4, with D hard to call. The CDR3 loop spans 14 amino acids. Trimming pared 1 base from V and 6 bases from J, leaving 12 bases between. The germline V gene has CDR1 DFQATT and CDR2 SNEGSKA (reference sequence). This CDR3 is CSARVGPAYEKLFF. CDR3 DNA sequence: TGCAGTGCTAGAGTCGGCCCAGCTTATGAAAAACTGTTTTTT.

This clonotype was found a few times. The J gene is TRBJ2-4, the V gene TRBV7-8, with a tentative D call TRBD1 (5 bases). This CDR3 comprises 16 residues. V lost 5 bases and J lost 0, with 14 bases in between. Germline-derived CDR1 and CDR2 are SGHVS and FQNEAQ. The CDR3 protein is CASSPDTLLAKNIQYF. In DNA, the CDR3 is TGTGCCAGCAGCCCGGACACCCTCTTAGCCAAAAACATTCAGTACTTC.

This clonotype was recorded only once. The chain carries TRBV20-1 and TRBJ1-5; 7 bases agree with TRBD1. With 6 bases clipped from V and 7 bases from J, the junction kept 6 bases outside the gene matches. The CDR3 spans 12 residues. Germline-derived CDR1 and CDR2 are DFQATT and SNEGSKA (reference sequence). CDR3 protein: CSAPRGGQPQHF. The CDR3 DNA is TGCAGTGCCCCCAGGGGGGGACAGCCCCAGCATTTT.

This clonotype has a handful of counts. DNA of the CDR3: TGCAGCGCTTCAATAAGAGCGGGAGATGAGCAGTTCTTC. Translating it yields CSASIRAGDEQFF. The rearrangement links TRBV29-1 to TRBJ2-1; 8 bases fit TRBD2. The CDR3 runs to 13 residues. Per germline, CDR1 SQVTM and CDR2 ANQGSEA. The junction had 10 bases not matched to a gene; V was cut back by 7 bases and J by 8 bases.

The chain is built from TRBV6-2 or TRBV6-3 and TRBJ2-1, with 8 bases aligning to TRBD2. V lost 2 bases, J lost 14 bases, and 8 bases stayed unmatched. Germline V gene sequence: CDR1 MNHEY, CDR2 SVGEGT. The CDR3 is 13 residues long. This CDR3 reads CASSYKRESRKFF. In DNA, the CDR3 is TGTGCCAGCAGTTACAAGCGGGAGAGTAGGAAGTTCTTC.

This clonotype was counted only a few times. The chain recombines TRBV7-8 with TRBJ2-3; D remains unclear. CDR1 SGHVS and CDR2 FQNEAQ come from the germline V gene. This CDR3 spans 14 amino acids. Trimming removed 11 bases at V and 2 bases at J, with 17 bases between. The CDR3 coding sequence is TGTGCCTCGCCTGACTCTGCCTTCACAGATACGCAGTATTTT. This codes for CASPDSAFTDTQYF.

This clonotype was recorded a few times. This sequence joins TRBV18 and TRBJ2-7, with a tentative D call TRBD1 (5 bases). The CDR3 extends over 14 amino acids. The germline V gene encodes CDR1 KGHSH and CDR2 LQKENI. The V and J ends lost 1 base and 5 bases respectively, with 12 bases between them. CDR3 DNA sequence: TGTGCCAGCTCACCACGACAGACATCGGACGAGCAGTACTTC. Protein sequence: CASSPRQTSDEQYF.